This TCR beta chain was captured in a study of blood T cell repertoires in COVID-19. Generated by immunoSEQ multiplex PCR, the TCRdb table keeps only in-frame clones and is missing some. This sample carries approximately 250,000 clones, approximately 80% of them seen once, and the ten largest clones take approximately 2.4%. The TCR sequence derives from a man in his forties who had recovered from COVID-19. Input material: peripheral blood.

CDR3 residues: CASSLQVISGNTIYF. DNA of the CDR3: TGTGCCAGCAGCTTACAGGTTATCTCTGGAAACACCATATATTTT. The chain uses TRBV7-2 and TRBJ1-3; D is uncertain. The CDR3 covers 15 residues. CDR1 and CDR2 (germline): SGHTA, FQGNSA. V lost 2 bases to trimming and J lost 0 bases, with 8 bases between them.